The sequence of this T cell receptor (beta chain) was determined in a study of response to subunit inactivated influenza vaccine. As to this clonotype: As yet, its antigen is unknown.

The CDR3 runs 15 residues. Germline V gives CDR1 SGHTA, CDR2 FQGNSA. Trimming removed 1 base from V and 4 bases from J, with 14 bases in between. Regarding the study as a whole: After each seasonal influenza vaccination, few new T cells are recruited, the authors suggested.

Using its own MiXCR run on the RT-PCR reads, TCRdb lists one record per CDR3 protein. The sample holds about 520,000 distinct CDR3 sequences, 6% to 9% seen once. The J gene is TRBJ2-7, the V gene TRBV7-2; no clear D. This TCR was recovered from a man in his fifties or sixties who received an inactivated influenza vaccine. The material was PBMCs from blood, obtained roughly 24 months after vaccination. The CDR3 sequence is CASSLEPTLRYEQYF. The CDR3 DNA follows: TGTGCCAGCAGCTTAGAACCCACTCTTAGGTACGAGCAGTACTTC.